This entry lists 3 T cell receptor beta chains sequenced from one sample in a study of blood T cell repertoires in COVID-19. TCRdb keeps only in-frame clones here, not all; method: immunoSEQ multiplex PCR. The sample lists some 150,000 clones; less than 90% were seen once. The source material was peripheral blood. The receptors were sampled from a woman in her 70s with COVID-19, enrolled during active disease.

The chain employs TRBV28 and TRBJ2-1; 9 bases are a match to TRBD2. The V segment lost 1 base and the J segment 2 bases; nucleotides outside the gene matches: 6. This CDR3 region has 17 residues. Germline values: CDR1 MDHEN, CDR2 SYDVKM. CDR3 nucleotides: TGTGCCAGCAGTTTATCTTTGACTAGCGGCCCCTACAATGAGCAGTTCTTC. Encoded protein: CASSLSLTSGPYNEQFF.

This clone was found once. This rearrangement joins TRBV5-8 to TRBJ1-1; 7 bases fit TRBD1. Germline V gene sequence: CDR1 SGHTS, CDR2 YDEGEE. V shed 5 bases and J 1 base; nucleotides not matched to a gene: 8. The CDR3 spans 15 residues. This CDR3 reads CASSITGAGNTEAFF. CDR3 DNA: TGTGCCAGCAGTATAACAGGGGCGGGGAACACTGAAGCTTTCTTT.

The gene calls are TRBV29-1 and TRBJ2-1; D is possibly TRBD1 (6 bases). The CDR3 runs to 14 residues. The germline V gene encodes CDR1 SQVTM and CDR2 ANQGSEA. Trimming removed 7 bases at V and 7 bases at J, with 20 bases between. CDR3 amino acids: CSAHRQVGANEQFF. CDR3 sequence (DNA): TGCAGCGCGCACCGACAGGTGGGCGCGAATGAGCAGTTCTTC.